The text below deals with one T cell receptor (beta chain). Authors' processing steps: Nucleated cell number was recorded as an estimate derived from reference gene primer amplification. The table came from immunoSEQ multiplex PCR; TCRdb's copy has only in-frame clones and leaves some out. That table furnishes V, J and clone size, whereas the DNA furnished D and trimming. The data hold over 70,000 clones, with 75% to 85% observed a single time. Germline V gene lookup returns CDR1 LGHNA and CDR2 YNFKEQ. There are 15 residues in the CDR3. Germline trimming cut 0 bases from V and 2 bases from J; bases unmatched to any gene: 3. The sample belongs to a study of blood T cell repertoires in COVID-19. Study-level background: Sites across the United States, Italy and Spain contributed samples from acute and convalescent COVID-19. PBMCs, B-cell-depleted T cells, or T cells were the source of the cDNA or gDNA that made up the material.

This clonotype was obtained from a woman in her seventies with acute or convalescent COVID-19. Sequenced: peripheral blood. This chain connects TRBV4-2 to TRBJ1-2, with 7 bases aligning to TRBD1. CDR3 nucleotides: TGTGCCAGCAGCCAAGATGTAGGGGGCAACTATGGCTACACCTTC. Its translation is CASSQDVGGNYGYTF.